This is a list of T cell receptor beta chains from one sample in a study of shared clonotypes between healthy human individuals. Some clones are missing from TCRdb's copy, which holds only in-frame ones; the method was immunoSEQ multiplex PCR. Of roughly 680,000 clones in the sample, over 55% were seen once. The sequencing input was memory CD4+ T cells sorted from blood. The receptors originated from a woman aged 25 to 39 in good health. Each CDR3 is given with its conserved first and last residue. Fields, in order: V gene, CDR3 length, clone size, CDR3 protein. Clone size, where shown, is once, few, many, or a class for clones that have expanded.

v_gene: TRBV7-2; len: 15; abundance: -; CDR3aa: CASRRGRTNQETQYF
v_gene: TRBV28; len: 16; abundance: -; CDR3aa: CASSLFTSSSYNEQFF
v_gene: TRBV5-4; len: 17; abundance: -; CDR3aa: CASSPGTSGRTSHEQYF
v_gene: TRBV10-1; len: 14; abundance: -; CDR3aa: CASSDSSSGNTIYF
v_gene: TRBV19; len: 16; abundance: -; CDR3aa: CASIAPDRYSGNTIYF
v_gene: TRBV18; len: 19; abundance: -; CDR3aa: CASSPLPGQGILSLYEQYF
v_gene: TRBV18; len: 13; abundance: -; CDR3aa: CASSPPGLNEQFF
v_gene: TRBV6-5; len: 15; abundance: -; CDR3aa: CASRTGGRNTGELFF
v_gene: TRBV5-1; len: 16; abundance: few; CDR3aa: CASSGTGSGATGELFF
v_gene: TRBV10-2; len: 13; abundance: -; CDR3aa: CASSELGNQPQHF
v_gene: TRBV11-2; len: 16; abundance: -; CDR3aa: CASSLGPAGHTDTQYF
v_gene: TRBV7-8; len: 14; abundance: once; CDR3aa: CASSASWGEYEQYF
v_gene: TRBV19; len: 15; abundance: -; CDR3aa: CASSSTGTGGETQYF
v_gene: TRBV7-6; len: 14; abundance: few; CDR3aa: CASRLESNTGELFF
v_gene: TRBV6-6; len: 15; abundance: -; CDR3aa: CASSYSGQGAGGYTF
v_gene: TRBV28; len: 15; abundance: many; CDR3aa: CASSRLPPQTYGYTF
v_gene: TRBV28; len: 15; abundance: -; CDR3aa: CASSLQGAHSYEQYF
v_gene: TRBV6-5; len: 12; abundance: -; CDR3aa: CATKTGSYGYTF
v_gene: TRBV28; len: 13; abundance: -; CDR3aa: CASSRDQPYGYTF
v_gene: TRBV29-1; len: 14; abundance: -; CDR3aa: CSVEGGTSWETQYF
v_gene: TRBV2; len: 18; abundance: -; CDR3aa: CASRPPLSGSGARMTQYF
v_gene: TRBV18; len: 15; abundance: -; CDR3aa: CASSQNNNRVGEQYF
v_gene: TRBV19; len: 15; abundance: -; CDR3aa: CASSMSPRPGYGYTF
v_gene: TRBV18; len: 12; abundance: -; CDR3aa: CASSPEPPNTIF
v_gene: TRBV28; len: 17; abundance: -; CDR3aa: CASSPTNIITIPYEQYF
v_gene: TRBV6-1; len: 16; abundance: few; CDR3aa: CASSVKLAGGPHEQYF
v_gene: TRBV6-1; len: 14; abundance: -; CDR3aa: CASRLTVLHYGYTF
v_gene: TRBV6-5; len: 14; abundance: -; CDR3aa: CASIPRQGRFEAFF
v_gene: TRBV28; len: 16; abundance: few; CDR3aa: CASSISGRISYNEQFF
v_gene: TRBV4-2; len: 16; abundance: few; CDR3aa: CASSQVGQGAKQPQHF
v_gene: TRBV6-1; len: 17; abundance: -; CDR3aa: CASNDLYGGKSSYEQYF
v_gene: TRBV27; len: 17; abundance: -; CDR3aa: CASSFSPLAPGRETQYF
v_gene: TRBV11-2; len: 16; abundance: -; CDR3aa: CASSRGLGSAYNEQFF
v_gene: TRBV11-1; len: 15; abundance: -; CDR3aa: CASSLDGRGTGELFF
v_gene: TRBV6-1; len: 13; abundance: -; CDR3aa: CASSSPPGYEQYF
v_gene: TRBV5-1; len: 13; abundance: many; CDR3aa: CASSLVVRDTQYF
v_gene: TRBV19; len: 13; abundance: -; CDR3aa: CASSMRRAGELFF
v_gene: TRBV19; len: 15; abundance: -; CDR3aa: CASSIIPGGTDTQYF
v_gene: TRBV29-1; len: 15; abundance: -; CDR3aa: CSVEFYQRGGDTQYF
v_gene: TRBV19; len: 14; abundance: -; CDR3aa: CASSGQGRPGELFF
v_gene: TRBV11-2; len: 15; abundance: -; CDR3aa: CASRRAAGYTDTQYF
v_gene: TRBV7-8; len: 12; abundance: -; CDR3aa: CASSLISQSQHF
v_gene: TRBV28; len: 16; abundance: -; CDR3aa: CASSYSGGRRGYGYTF
v_gene: TRBV25-1; len: 15; abundance: few; CDR3aa: CASSERAGGPDEQYF
v_gene: TRBV29-1; len: 13; abundance: -; CDR3aa: CSVERTRDNEQFF
v_gene: TRBV5-1; len: 17; abundance: -; CDR3aa: CASSLARRDGFYNEQFF
v_gene: TRBV6-4; len: 19; abundance: few; CDR3aa: CASSDTGTSGRESYNEQFF
v_gene: TRBV2; len: 14; abundance: many; CDR3aa: CASSPRTSLLEQYF
v_gene: TRBV27; len: 15; abundance: few; CDR3aa: CASKPGQANTGELFF
v_gene: TRBV6-5; len: 15; abundance: -; CDR3aa: CATRKAGGSGDTQYF
v_gene: TRBV7-8; len: 15; abundance: -; CDR3aa: CASSQPGQGGYGYTF
v_gene: TRBV19; len: 13; abundance: -; CDR3aa: CASNPGQRYGYTF
v_gene: TRBV28; len: 17; abundance: few; CDR3aa: CASSFAGAQAGANVLTF
v_gene: TRBV5-4; len: 14; abundance: -; CDR3aa: CASSRPGGNTEAFF
v_gene: TRBV5-1; len: 14; abundance: -; CDR3aa: CASSGLRGGAEAFF
v_gene: TRBV5-4; len: 15; abundance: -; CDR3aa: CASSRGGSELYEQYF
v_gene: TRBV19; len: 14; abundance: -; CDR3aa: CASSIQRNEYEQYF
v_gene: TRBV27; len: 16; abundance: few; CDR3aa: CASRGSAGTHTGELFF